The text below deals with one T cell receptor (beta chain). The sample originates from a study of T cells after yellow fever vaccination. Each CDR3 protein is one row after TCRdb ran MiXCR on the 5' RACE reads. The data show about 350,000 distinct CDR3 sequences, roughly 8.4% seen once. Germline loops: CDR1 SGHTA, CDR2 FQGTGA. Trimming pared 3 bases from V and 4 bases from J, leaving 9 bases between. This CDR3 has 13 amino acids. This clonotype was sampled from a man aged 18 to 35 who received the YFV17D yellow fever vaccine. The chain employs TRBV7-3 and TRBJ2-5, with D perhaps TRBD1 (5 bases). The source was PBMCs, collected approximately 47 days after the first yellow fever vaccination. Written as DNA, the CDR3 is TGTGCCAGCAGCTTCGACAGACTAGAGACCCAGTACTTC. Its protein product is CASSFDRLETQYF.